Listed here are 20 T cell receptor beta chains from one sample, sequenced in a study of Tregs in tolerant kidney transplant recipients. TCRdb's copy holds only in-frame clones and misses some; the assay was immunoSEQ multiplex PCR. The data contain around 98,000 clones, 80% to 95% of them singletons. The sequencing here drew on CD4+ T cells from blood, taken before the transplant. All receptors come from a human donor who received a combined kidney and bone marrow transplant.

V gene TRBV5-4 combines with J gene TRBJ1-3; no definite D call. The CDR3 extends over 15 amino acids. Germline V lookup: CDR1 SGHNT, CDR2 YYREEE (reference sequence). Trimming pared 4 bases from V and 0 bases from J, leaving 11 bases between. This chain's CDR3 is CASSPRGNSGNTIYF. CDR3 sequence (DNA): TGTGCCAGCAGCCCTAGAGGCAACTCTGGAAACACCATATATTTT.

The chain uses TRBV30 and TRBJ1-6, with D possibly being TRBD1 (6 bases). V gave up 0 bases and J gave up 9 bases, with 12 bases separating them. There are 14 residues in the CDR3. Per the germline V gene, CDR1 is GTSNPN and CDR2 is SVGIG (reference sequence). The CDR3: CAWSVHRVSSPLHF. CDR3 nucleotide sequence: TGTGCCTGGAGTGTACACAGGGTTAGTTCACCCCTCCACTTT.

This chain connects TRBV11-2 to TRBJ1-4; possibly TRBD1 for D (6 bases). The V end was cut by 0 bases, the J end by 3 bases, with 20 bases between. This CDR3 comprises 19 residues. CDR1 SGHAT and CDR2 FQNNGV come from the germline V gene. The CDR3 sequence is CASSLDFYGRGLANEKLFF. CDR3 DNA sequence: TGTGCCAGCAGCTTAGATTTTTATGGCAGGGGTTTGGCTAATGAAAAACTGTTTTTT.

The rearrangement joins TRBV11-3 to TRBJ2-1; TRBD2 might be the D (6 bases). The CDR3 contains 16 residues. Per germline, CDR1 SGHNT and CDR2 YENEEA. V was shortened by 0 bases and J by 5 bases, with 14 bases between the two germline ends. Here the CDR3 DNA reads TGTGCCAGCAGCTTAGAGTCCGGGAGCCCGAACAATGAGCAGTTCTTC. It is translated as CASSLESGSPNNEQFF.

The CDR3 DNA reads as TGTGCCTGGAGTGGACAGGGTGGGGAGCAGTACTTC. Its translation is CAWSGQGGEQYF. The rearrangement joins TRBV30 to TRBJ2-7, with 7 bases that match TRBD1. The CDR3 has 12 amino acids. CDR1 and CDR2 (germline): GTSNPN, SVGIG (reference sequence). After removal of 1 base from V and 7 bases from J, the junction contained 4 bases not matched to a gene.

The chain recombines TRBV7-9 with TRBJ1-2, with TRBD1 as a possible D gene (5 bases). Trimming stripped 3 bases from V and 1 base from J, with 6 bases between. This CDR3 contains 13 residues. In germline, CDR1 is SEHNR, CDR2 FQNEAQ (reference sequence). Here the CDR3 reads CASSLTVNYGYTF. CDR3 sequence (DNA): TGTGCCAGCAGCTTGACAGTTAACTATGGCTACACCTTC.

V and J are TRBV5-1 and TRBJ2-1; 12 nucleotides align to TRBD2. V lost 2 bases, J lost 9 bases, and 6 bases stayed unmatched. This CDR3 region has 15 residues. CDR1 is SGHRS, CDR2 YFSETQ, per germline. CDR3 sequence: CASSFLAGGFTEQFF. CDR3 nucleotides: TGCGCCAGCAGCTTCCTAGCGGGAGGGTTTACTGAGCAGTTCTTC. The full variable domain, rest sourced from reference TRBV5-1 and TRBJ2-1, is KAGVTQTPRYLIKTRGQQVTLSCSPISGHRSVSWYQQTPGQGLQFLFEYFSETQRNKGNFPGRFSGRQFSNSRSEMNVSTLELGDSALYLCASSFLAGGFTEQFFGPGTRLTVL.

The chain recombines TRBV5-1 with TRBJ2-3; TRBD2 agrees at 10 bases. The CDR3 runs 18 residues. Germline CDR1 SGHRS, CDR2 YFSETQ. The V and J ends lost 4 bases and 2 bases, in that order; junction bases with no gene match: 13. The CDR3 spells CASSLGLAANYYTDTQYF. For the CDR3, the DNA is TGCGCCAGCAGCCTAGGACTAGCGGCCAACTATTACACAGATACGCAGTATTTT.

This CDR3 reads CASSFLGTMPNEQFF. The DNA for the CDR3 is TGTGCCAGCAGTTTTCTTGGGACTATGCCAAATGAGCAGTTCTTC. V and J are TRBV27 and TRBJ2-1, with 7 nucleotides matching TRBD2. The CDR3 consists of 15 residues. Germline loops: CDR1 MNHEY, CDR2 SMNVEV (reference sequence). V shed 3 bases and J 7 bases; nucleotides not matched to a gene: 9.

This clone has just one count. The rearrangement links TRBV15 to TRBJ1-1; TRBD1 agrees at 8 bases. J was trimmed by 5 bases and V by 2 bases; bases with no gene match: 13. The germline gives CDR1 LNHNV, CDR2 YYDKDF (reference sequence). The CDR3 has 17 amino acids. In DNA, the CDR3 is TGTGCCACCAGCAGACAATTTTCCGGGACAGGAGGAACTGAAGCTTTCTTT. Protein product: CATSRQFSGTGGTEAFF.

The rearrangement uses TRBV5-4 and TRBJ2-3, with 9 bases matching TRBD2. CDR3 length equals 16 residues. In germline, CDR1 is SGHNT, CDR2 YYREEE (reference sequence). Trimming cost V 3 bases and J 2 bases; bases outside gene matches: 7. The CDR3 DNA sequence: TGTGCCAGCAGCTCTGGACTAGCGTATAACACAGATACGCAGTATTTT. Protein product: CASSSGLAYNTDTQYF.

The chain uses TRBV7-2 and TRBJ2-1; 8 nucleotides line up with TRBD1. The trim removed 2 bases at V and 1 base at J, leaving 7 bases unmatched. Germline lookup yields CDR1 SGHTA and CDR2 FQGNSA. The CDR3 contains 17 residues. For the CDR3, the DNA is TGTGCCAGCAGCTTAAGACCAGGGGGCGCGTCCTACAATGAGCAGTTCTTC. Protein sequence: CASSLRPGGASYNEQFF.

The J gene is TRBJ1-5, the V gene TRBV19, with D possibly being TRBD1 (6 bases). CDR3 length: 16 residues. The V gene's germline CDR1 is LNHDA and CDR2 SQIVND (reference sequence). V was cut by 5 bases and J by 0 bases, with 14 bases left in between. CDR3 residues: CASSRGQPNSNQPQHF. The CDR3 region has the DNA TGTGCCAGTAGTCGCGGACAGCCAAATAGCAATCAGCCCCAGCATTTT.

The CDR3 loop is CATHTSHQTPYEQYF. CDR3 DNA sequence: TGTGCCACCCATACATCCCACCAAACGCCCTACGAGCAGTACTTC. The chain links TRBV6-6 to TRBJ2-7; D is uncertain. Between the trimmed V and J ends, which lost 10 bases and 2 bases, there was a span of 21 bases. The germline CDR1 and CDR2 sequences are MNHNY and SVGAGI (reference sequence). This CDR3 has 15 residues.

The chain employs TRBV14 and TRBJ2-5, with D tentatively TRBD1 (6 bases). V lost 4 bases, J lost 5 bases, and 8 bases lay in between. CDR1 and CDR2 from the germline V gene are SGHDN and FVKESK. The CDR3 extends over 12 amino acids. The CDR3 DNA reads TGTGCCAGCAGCCCTCAGGGGGAGACCCAGTACTTC. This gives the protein CASSPQGETQYF.

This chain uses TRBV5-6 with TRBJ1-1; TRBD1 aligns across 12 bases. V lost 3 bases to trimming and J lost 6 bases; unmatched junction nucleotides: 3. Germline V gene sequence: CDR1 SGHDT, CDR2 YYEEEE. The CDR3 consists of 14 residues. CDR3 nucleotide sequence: TGTGCCAGCAGCTCGGGACAGGGGGCAGCTGAAGCTTTCTTT. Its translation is CASSSGQGAAEAFF.

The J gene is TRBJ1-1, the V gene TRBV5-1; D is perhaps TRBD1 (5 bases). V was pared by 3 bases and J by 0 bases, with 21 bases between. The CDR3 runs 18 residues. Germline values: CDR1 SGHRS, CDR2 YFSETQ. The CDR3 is CASSSYLQGDLMNTEAFF. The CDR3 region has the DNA TGCGCCAGCAGCTCTTATCTCCAGGGCGACCTTATGAACACTGAAGCTTTCTTT.

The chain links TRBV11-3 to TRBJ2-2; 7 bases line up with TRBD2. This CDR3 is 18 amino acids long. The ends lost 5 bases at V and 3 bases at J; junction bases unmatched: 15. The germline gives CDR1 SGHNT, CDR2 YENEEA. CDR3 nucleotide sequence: TGTGCCAGCAGCCCCCAGGTCGGGGGGTCGGTTTACACCGGGGAGCTGTTTTTT. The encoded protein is CASSPQVGGSVYTGELFF.

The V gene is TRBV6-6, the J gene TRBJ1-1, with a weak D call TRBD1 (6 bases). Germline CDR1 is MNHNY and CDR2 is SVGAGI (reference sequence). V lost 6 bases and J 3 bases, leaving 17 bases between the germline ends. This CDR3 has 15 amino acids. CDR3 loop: CASSPPGVRHTEAFF. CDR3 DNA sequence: TGTGCCAGCAGCCCCCCAGGGGTAAGACACACTGAAGCTTTCTTT.

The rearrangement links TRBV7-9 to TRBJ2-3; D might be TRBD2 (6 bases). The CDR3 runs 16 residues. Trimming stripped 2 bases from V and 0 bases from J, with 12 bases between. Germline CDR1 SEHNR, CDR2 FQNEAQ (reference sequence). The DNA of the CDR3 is TGTGCCAGCAGCTTAAGCTCCCGGGGGAGCACAGATACGCAGTATTTT. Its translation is CASSLSSRGSTDTQYF.